This is a list of T cell receptor beta chains from one sample in a study of control samples from healthy donors and cancer patients. Clones were read by immunoSEQ multiplex PCR, and TCRdb kept only the in-frame ones, dropping some. Seen here are about 130,000 clones, 92% observed once, and the top ten hold 2% to 2.5%. Material: blood. These receptors were taken from a woman between 50 and 59 years old in good health. Both conserved end residues are part of each CDR3. A D gene is named only where the DNA matches it firmly.

CDR3 DNA	CDR3 protein	D gene	V gene	J gene
TGTGCCACCAGTGATACCCCGTCAGCCCCGGGCAATCAGCCCCAGCATTTT	CATSDTPSAPGNQPQHF	-	TRBV24-1	TRBJ1-5
TGCGCCAGCAGTGAGCAGGGACAGGGTGCTGGCTACACCTTC	CASSEQGQGAGYTF	TRBD1	TRBV10-2	TRBJ1-2
TGTGCCAGCAGCCAAGATCTCCCAGATACGCAGTATTTT	CASSQDLPDTQYF	-	TRBV14	TRBJ2-3
TGTGCCAGCTCACCAAAGACAGGGTCGGGCGGCTACACCTTC	CASSPKTGSGGYTF	TRBD1	TRBV18	TRBJ1-2
TGCGCCAGCAGCTCCGGGACTGAAGGTTCACCCCTCCACTTT	CASSSGTEGSPLHF	-	TRBV5-1	TRBJ1-6
TGTGCCAGCAGCTTAGGACAGGGAATCTCCTACGAGCAGTACTTC	CASSLGQGISYEQYF	TRBD1	TRBV7-9	TRBJ2-7
TGTGCCACCAGCACCAGGGGAGGGGGAGAGACCCAGTACTTC	CATSTRGGGETQYF	-	TRBV15	TRBJ2-5
TGCGCCAGCAGCATAGATTGGGGGGTAAACACTGAAGCTTTCTTT	CASSIDWGVNTEAFF	-	TRBV5-1	TRBJ1-1
TGTGCCAGCTCACTCTCAGGGTCTCAGGGCTACACCTTC	CASSLSGSQGYTF	-	TRBV18	TRBJ1-2
TGTGCCAGCTCACTGGGACAGGGGCTGGGTACGCAGTATTTT	CASSLGQGLGTQYF	TRBD1	TRBV18	TRBJ2-3
TGTGCCAGCAGCTGGACAGGGGCTAATTCACCCCTCCACTTT	CASSWTGANSPLHF	TRBD1	TRBV5-6	TRBJ1-6
TGTGCCAGCTCACCAGGGGGCCCCTACGAGCAGTACTTC	CASSPGGPYEQYF	-	TRBV18	TRBJ2-7
TGTGCCAGCAGCCCGAAGACAGGGTTGGAGACCCAGTACTTC	CASSPKTGLETQYF	TRBD1	TRBV5-4	TRBJ2-5
TGTGCCAGCAGTTTAGACAGGGTCGCCGGGGAGCTGTTTTTT	CASSLDRVAGELFF	TRBD1	TRBV28	TRBJ2-2
TGTGCCACCAGTGACACGGGACTTCTCAATGAGCAGTTCTTC	CATSDTGLLNEQFF	-	TRBV24-1	TRBJ2-1
TGTGCCAGTAGTATTGCCGGGACAGGGCCTCAGCCCCAGCATTTT	CASSIAGTGPQPQHF	TRBD1	TRBV19	TRBJ1-5
TGTGCCAGCAGCCCCGGACTTTCTAGGATGGGCTATGAGCAGTTCTTC	CASSPGLSRMGYEQFF	-	TRBV9	TRBJ2-1
TGTGCCAGCAGCCAAGGTACAGCGGGGGGATCAGATACGCAGTATTTT	CASSQGTAGGSDTQYF	TRBD2	TRBV3-1/TRBV3-2	TRBJ2-3